These 10 T cell receptor beta chains came from one sample sequenced in a study of Ad26.COV2.S vaccination and SARS-CoV-2 variants. The data were produced by immunoSEQ multiplex PCR, yet TCRdb's version contains in-frame clones alone and is incomplete. The sample gives 400,000 to 450,000 clones, 80% to 95% of which show up once; about 12% is in the top ten. Described treatment: some 20 received Ad26.COV2.S at low or high dose, single or two shots; 5 received placebo; per-sample allocation not given. Day 63 after the first injection of vaccine or placebo was the sampling time. The input for sequencing was peripheral blood, taken in a trial of Ad26.COV2.S vaccine versus placebo. The receptors stem from a person aged 18 to 59 who received the Ad26.COV2.S COVID-19 vaccine or a placebo.

J is TRBJ2-1 and V is TRBV5-8; D is unclear. CDR3 size: 12 residues. V was trimmed by 4 bases and J by 2 bases, leaving 4 bases between them. CDR1 and CDR2 from the germline V gene are SGHTS and YDEGEE. CDR3 sequence: CASSRPYNEQFF. As DNA, the CDR3 is TGTGCCAGCAGCCGACCCTACAATGAGCAGTTCTTC.

V gene TRBV19 combines with J gene TRBJ2-7; D might be TRBD1 (6 bases). The CDR3 is 12 residues long. The V gene lost 6 bases and the J gene lost 4 bases, with 10 bases spanning the gap. Germline V gene sequence: CDR1 LNHDA, CDR2 SQIVND (reference sequence). CDR3 DNA sequence: TGTGCCAGTAGCGACAGGCTTTACGAGCAGTACTTC. It codes for CASSDRLYEQYF.

In its sample, this clone was seen once. This sequence joins TRBV10-3 and TRBJ1-1; D is uncertain. The length of the CDR3 is 14 residues. Germline V gene data show CDR1 as ENHRY and CDR2 as SYGVKD. The V end lost 7 bases, the J end lost 3 bases, and 15 bases lay between the germline ends. CDR3 residues: CAITPGGWDTEAFF. The CDR3 nucleotides read TGTGCCATCACCCCGGGAGGGTGGGACACTGAAGCTTTCTTT.

The gene calls are TRBV19 and TRBJ1-1, with D perhaps matching TRBD1 (5 bases). With 3 bases removed from V and 0 bases from J, the gap between germline ends came to 14 bases. Germline V gene sequence: CDR1 LNHDA, CDR2 SQIVND (reference sequence). CDR3 size: 16 residues. The CDR3 is CASSMVPGSVNTEAFF. CDR3 sequence (DNA): TGTGCCAGTAGTATGGTGCCAGGGTCGGTGAACACTGAAGCTTTCTTT.

This chain links TRBV7-2 with TRBJ2-1; TRBD2 matches at 7 bases. The CDR3 is 15 residues long. Germline lookup yields CDR1 SGHTA and CDR2 FQGNSA. With 5 bases clipped from V and 3 bases from J, the junction kept 7 bases outside the gene matches. The CDR3 reads CASSPGGIHYNEQFF. As DNA, the CDR3 is TGTGCCAGCAGCCCCGGGGGGATCCACTACAATGAGCAGTTCTTC.

This sequence joins TRBV29-1 and TRBJ2-3; the D is unclear. CDR1 and CDR2 from the germline V gene are SQVTM and ANQGSEA. Trimming pared 2 bases from V and 2 bases from J, leaving 11 bases between. The CDR3 covers 14 residues. CDR3 sequence (DNA): TGCAGCGTTGAAATGGACCTTAACACAGATACGCAGTATTTT. The encoded protein is CSVEMDLNTDTQYF.

This clone was observed a single time. CDR3 amino acids: CASSFLAGGETQYF. CDR3 DNA: TGTGCCAGCAGTTTTCTAGCGGGAGGTGAGACCCAGTACTTC. The J gene is TRBJ2-5, the V gene TRBV6-2 or TRBV6-3; the match to TRBD2 covers 11 bases. Germline values: CDR1 MNHEY, CDR2 SVGEGT. Losses at the gene ends were 4 bases for V and 5 bases for J; bases not matched to a gene: 3. The CDR3 length is 14 residues.

The chain carries TRBV28 and TRBJ2-1; D is uncertain. This CDR3 comprises 14 residues. V shed 2 bases and J shed 10 bases, with 15 bases lying between them. Germline-derived CDR1 and CDR2 are MDHEN and SYDVKM. The CDR3: CASSLPDFSREQFF. Here the CDR3 DNA reads TGTGCCAGCAGTTTACCCGACTTCTCAAGGGAGCAGTTCTTC.

The rearrangement links TRBV29-1 to TRBJ1-1; D is undetermined. This CDR3 spans 12 amino acids. Germline CDR1 reads SQVTM; CDR2 reads ANQGSEA. Trimming left V 7 bases short and J 3 bases short, with 12 bases between. This CDR3 is CSALLGDTEAFF. DNA for the CDR3: TGCAGCGCCCTGCTTGGGGACACTGAAGCTTTCTTT.

The J gene is TRBJ2-7, the V gene TRBV2; no clear D gene. CDR1 is SNHLY and CDR2 is FYNNEI in the germline V gene. Trimming removed 1 base from V and 6 bases from J, with 16 bases in between. The CDR3 loop spans 15 amino acids. The CDR3 region has the DNA TGTGCCAGCAGTGAAGGTAACGGTAGTTTGCGCGAGCAGTACTTC. Translating it yields CASSEGNGSLREQYF.